This T cell receptor beta chain derives from a study of T cells after yellow fever vaccination (dated by TCRdb to between 2018 and 2021). Context from the whole study: Using CD3, CD45RA, CCR7 and CD95 staining, memory subsets (EM, EMRA, CM and Tscm) were sorted on a BD FACS Aria III. Two healthy male donors, one aged 18 to 30 and one aged 30 to 39 years, were included in the cohort. To follow T-cell clones before and after both primary and booster YFV17D yellow fever vaccination, bulk TCR alpha and beta repertoires underwent longitudinal sequencing. Bulk PBMC replicates and cell subsets were isolated from blood drawn at multiple timepoints before and after both primary and secondary immunization. The SMART-Seq v4 Ultra Low Input RNA kit was used to prepare libraries from fractions with low cell numbers. Sorting of memory subsets took place on days 0, 15 and 45 and at 18 months after primary vaccination, as well as on days 0, 15 and 45 after the 30-year booster. The research as a whole found: Because abundant contaminating clonotypes from the bulk population could be contained in FACS-sorted repertoires, computational filtering was required. In the sorted memory subsets on day 0, nearly all of the vaccine-responding clonotypes fell below detection. A small fraction of clonotypes appeared in both the CD4 and CD8 compartments, likely as a result of convergent recombination. Most clones expanded after primary vaccination (about 95% of CD4 and around 88% of CD8) were re-detected after the booster, suggesting that broad memory maintenance occurred. The secondary T-cell response was weaker than the primary response but faster, peaking on day 5 instead of day 15. The study included only two donors, which limits how far the findings can be generalized.

This clonotype has at least ten counts. The germline gene is not matched at one end of the junction; a read error may be the cause. Synthesis of TCR cDNA relied on 5'RACE template switching, a step that introduced a universal primer site along with unique molecular identifiers. Priming for cDNA synthesis came from both the TCR alpha and TCR beta constant segments. Library amplification used two PCR steps, and the second PCR step added sample barcodes and sequencing adapters. Sequencing of the libraries was done on either Illumina HiSeq 2500 (2x100 bp) or NovaSeq (2x150 bp). As for the authors' bioinformatics: MIGEC was used to demultiplex reads and collapse the reads into UMI consensus sequences, and MiXCR was used for V(D)J alignment. Vaccine-responding clonotypes were identified with edgeR using replicate PBMC samples, with FDR below 0.01 and a log2 fold change above 5 up to day 15 being required. Each bulk clonotype was labeled CD4 or CD8 based on which sequenced repertoire, CD4 or CD8, contained the clonotype at higher abundance. To estimate how each clone was distributed across memory phenotypes, clonotype frequencies in memory subsets were weighted by the numbers of FACS-sorted cells. In-frame beta chains were kept once TCRdb had trimmed the public reads at Q25 with fastp and called clones with MiXCR. When rows share a CDR3 protein, they turn into one entry using the most common DNA and genes. Here the V and J calls rest on TCRdb's processing, not on the authors' analysis. In all, the sample holds 15,000 or so distinct CDR3 sequences, and approximately 4% of those were seen once. The ten largest make up roughly 0.4% of the sample.

The sample's treatment or condition, from its label and the paper: live attenuated yellow fever vaccine strain. A standard Ficoll-Paque protocol was used to isolate PBMCs from peripheral blood. RNA from sorted memory subsets was extracted with the RNeasy Micro Kit. The TCR comes from a man aged 25-45 years who received the YFV17D yellow fever vaccine. The sequencing here drew on PBMCs, either bulk or a sorted T-cell subset (CD4+, CD8+, memory, or dextramer-sorted; not recorded which), taken 15 days after the yellow fever booster vaccination.

The base sequence is TGTGCCACCAGTTCCCGTATCTTC. This codes for CATSSRIF. The rearranged segments are TRBV24-1 and TRBJ2-7; no confident D gene assignment can be made. There are 8 amino acids in the CDR3, from cysteine to phenylalanine inclusive. Only the CDR3 DNA stays, 24 bases, in frame from base 1. From a lookup of the germline V gene, CDR1 and CDR2 are KGHDR and SFDVKD.